Below, 10 T cell receptor beta chains from the same sample are listed, as sequenced in a study of blood T cell repertoires in COVID-19. Produced via immunoSEQ multiplex PCR; TCRdb's table is partial and in-frame only. The sample shows 120,000 to 150,000 clones, 84% of them seen only once. Sequencing was carried out using peripheral blood. These receptors were collected from a human donor in a cohort sampled during active COVID-19.

In this sample, this clone turned up once. The genes are TRBV2 and TRBJ1-6; D unclear. Germline CDR1 reads SNHLY; CDR2 reads FYNNEI. V was shortened by 5 bases and J by 4 bases, with 6 bases between the two germline ends. The CDR3 has 13 amino acids. The CDR3 nucleotides read TGTGCCAGCAGTCCTCAGTATAATTCACCCCTCCACTTT. Residues: CASSPQYNSPLHF. Full variable domain (missing parts from reference TRBV2 and TRBJ1-6): EPEVTQTPSHQVTQMGQEVILRCVPISNHLYFYWYRQILGQKVEFLVSFYNNEISEKSEIFDDQFSVERPDGSNFTLKIRSTKLEDSAMYFCASSPQYNSPLHFGNGTRLTVT.

Of note for this clone: The sample has other DNA sequences that encode this CDR3 too. This chain connects TRBV7-6 to TRBJ2-3; D is unclear. With 4 bases removed from V and 2 bases from J, the gap between germline ends came to 16 bases. Germline lookup yields CDR1 SGHVS and CDR2 FNYEAQ. The CDR3 is made up of 16 amino acids. The CDR3 protein is CASSSISGGLTDTQYF. The CDR3 DNA reads as TGTGCCAGCAGCTCAATCTCTGGCGGCCTCACAGATACGCAGTATTTT.

The gene calls are TRBV11-3 and TRBJ2-5, with 7 bases aligning to TRBD1. The CDR3 has 14 residues. CDR1 is SGHNT and CDR2 is YENEEA in the germline V gene. V lost 3 bases and J lost 4; bases outside the gene matches: 5. The CDR3 sequence: CASSFYRGVETQYF. In DNA form, the CDR3 reads TGTGCCAGCAGCTTTTACAGGGGAGTAGAGACCCAGTACTTC.

The chain employs TRBV5-6 and TRBJ1-4; 9 positions agree with TRBD1. Losses at the gene ends were 4 bases for V and 0 bases for J; bases not matched to a gene: 4. The length of the CDR3 is 16 residues. CDR1 is SGHDT, CDR2 YYEEEE, per germline. CDR3 nucleotides: TGTGCCAGCAGCGGGGGACAGGGTGCAACTAATGAAAAACTGTTTTTT. Protein: CASSGGQGATNEKLFF.

V is TRBV21-1 and J is TRBJ1-4; no check of the table's D call, TRBD1, against the DNA was made. TRBV21-1 is classified as a pseudogene. There are 15 residues in the CDR3. The CDR3 reads CASSGWTATNEKLFF. CDR3 DNA: TGTGCCAGCAGCGGCTGGACAGCAACTAATGAAAAACTGTTTTTT.

The V call is TRBV10-3, the J call TRBJ1-2; 9 nucleotides match TRBD1. CDR1 and CDR2 from the germline V gene are ENHRY and SYGVKD. The junction had 14 bases not matched to a gene; V was cut back by 11 bases and J by 7 bases. This CDR3 has 14 residues. The CDR3 DNA reads TGTGCCGCCTTAACCCAACAGGGGGCGTTTGGCTACACCTTC. It specifies CAALTQQGAFGYTF.

This clone showed up just a few times. This chain joins TRBV3-1 (or the pseudogene TRBV3-2) and TRBJ1-3; 8 bases are shared with TRBD1. With V trimmed by 1 base and J by 4 bases, 3 bases remained unmatched. Germline loops: CDR1 LGHDT, CDR2 YNNKEL (reference sequence). This CDR3 contains 15 residues. In DNA form, the CDR3 reads TGTGCCAGCAGCCAAGGACAGGGGAGAGGAAACACCATATATTTT. It is translated as CASSQGQGRGNTIYF.

This clone was seen many times. The chain is built from TRBV2 and TRBJ1-2; 8 bases align to TRBD1. CDR3 length equals 15 residues. CDR1 SNHLY and CDR2 FYNNEI come from the germline V gene. Unmatched junction bases numbered 12, after V lost 6 bases and J lost 6 bases. CDR3 sequence (DNA): TGTGCCAGCAGCCCCACGACAGGGGCGCGGGATGGCTACACCTTC. Protein product: CASSPTTGARDGYTF.

The chain links TRBV16 to TRBJ2-7, with unresolved D. V gave up 0 bases and J gave up 3 bases, with 3 bases separating them. Germline CDR1 KGHSY, CDR2 FQNENV. The CDR3 contains 12 residues. CDR3: CASSQSFYEQYF. CDR3 sequence (DNA): TGTGCCAGCAGCCAATCCTTCTACGAGCAGTACTTC.

V gene TRBV9 combines with J gene TRBJ2-6; no reliable D call. Germline lookup yields CDR1 SGDLS and CDR2 YYNGEE. Trimming removed 0 bases at V and 0 bases at J, with 10 bases between. CDR3 size: 17 residues. The CDR3 DNA sequence: TGTGCCAGCAGCGTAGCTGGAGCCAGCTCTGGGGCCAACGTCCTGACTTTC. Amino acids: CASSVAGASSGANVLTF.